One sample yielded the 29 T cell receptor beta chains listed below, sequenced in a study of cytomegalovirus exposure and HLA in healthy donors. Both 60 Vbeta primers and 13 Jbeta primers went into the PCR. The protocol was immunoSEQ multiplex PCR, while the TCRdb copy is restricted to in-frame clones and leaves out a portion. This sample has 40,000 to 55,000 clones, with over 70% found just once. Material for sequencing was PBMCs. The receptor set was obtained from a man aged 18-30 years in good health and CMV-seronegative.

The V call is TRBV10-3, the J call TRBJ1-6; 9 bases align to TRBD1. J lost 9 bases, V lost 2 bases, and 5 bases had no gene match. There are 15 residues in the CDR3. Germline V gene data show CDR1 as ENHRY and CDR2 as SYGVKD. For the CDR3, the DNA is TGTGCCATCAGTGAGGGGACAGGGCTTGGTTCACCCCTCCACTTT. Its translation: CAISEGTGLGSPLHF.

The table lists this clone with a few counts. V and J are TRBV19 and TRBJ2-1; 7 bases are shared with TRBD1. V lost 6 bases to trimming and J lost 4 bases; unmatched junction nucleotides: 3. The CDR3 consists of 13 residues. Germline CDR1 and CDR2: LNHDA and SQIVND (reference sequence). The chain's CDR3 is CASRAQGYNEQFF. Here the CDR3 DNA reads TGTGCCAGTAGAGCACAGGGGTACAATGAGCAGTTCTTC. Full variable domain (missing parts from reference TRBV19 and TRBJ2-1): DGGITQSPKYLFRKEGQNVTLSCEQNLNHDAMYWYRQDPGQGLRLIYYSQIVNDFQKGDIAEGYSVSREKKESFPLTVTSAQKNPTAFYLCASRAQGYNEQFFGPGTRLTVL.

This clone has more than one count but fewer than ten. The V and J genes are TRBV29-1 and TRBJ2-7; D is undetermined. Trimming removed 6 bases from V and 4 bases from J, with 13 bases in between. Germline V gives CDR1 SQVTM, CDR2 ANQGSEA. CDR3 size: 12 residues. The CDR3 DNA is TGCAGCGTAAAAGACCAGACTTACGAGCAGTACTTC. Its translation is CSVKDQTYEQYF.

This clone was seen more than once but under ten times. V and J are TRBV27 and TRBJ2-7, with D maybe TRBD1 (6 bases). This CDR3 region has 12 residues. V lost 5 bases to trimming and J lost 1 base, with 6 bases between them. In germline, CDR1 is MNHEY, CDR2 SMNVEV (reference sequence). The CDR3 DNA follows: TGTGCCAGCAGTGACAGGTCCTACGAGCAGTACTTC. Its protein product is CASSDRSYEQYF.

This rearrangement joins TRBV5-1 to TRBJ1-1, with a possible D match to TRBD1 (6 bases). The ends were cut back, 4 bases at V and 0 bases at J, with 10 bases in the middle. The CDR3 contains 14 residues. Germline loops: CDR1 SGHRS, CDR2 YFSETQ. The CDR3 sequence: CASSPDRMNTEAFF. The CDR3, as DNA: TGCGCCAGCAGCCCCGACAGGATGAACACTGAAGCTTTCTTT.

This clone was counted between two and nine times. The CDR3 DNA follows: TGTGCCATCAGTGAGTCACTGGGACAGGGTGACGGCTACACCTTC. Amino acids: CAISESLGQGDGYTF. The chain combines TRBV10-3 with TRBJ1-2; 9 positions agree with TRBD1. Unmatched junction bases numbered 7, after V lost 0 bases and J lost 8 bases. The CDR3 is 15 residues long. Germline V gene sequence: CDR1 ENHRY, CDR2 SYGVKD.

The CDR3 protein is CACRRGRNTEAFF. The CDR3 region has the DNA TGTGCCTGTCGGAGGGGCAGGAACACTGAAGCTTTCTTT. This chain connects TRBV30 to TRBJ1-1, with D possibly being TRBD1 (5 bases). In germline, CDR1 is GTSNPN, CDR2 SVGIG (reference sequence). V lost 6 bases and J 1 base, leaving 12 bases between the germline ends. The CDR3 contains 13 residues.

This clone was found a few times. V usage is TRBV28 and J usage is TRBJ1-2, with D perhaps matching TRBD1 (6 bases). Germline CDR1 and CDR2: MDHEN and SYDVKM. This CDR3 region has 12 residues. V was cut by 10 bases and J by 3 bases, with 12 bases left in between. The CDR3 here is CATTGKDYGYTF. DNA for the CDR3: TGTGCCACCACAGGGAAAGACTATGGCTACACCTTC.

V and J are TRBV7-2 and TRBJ1-5; 11 bases are a match to TRBD1. The CDR3 is made up of 16 amino acids. With V trimmed by 0 bases and J by 4 bases, 2 bases remained unmatched. CDR1 is SGHTA, CDR2 FQGNSA, per germline. CDR3 nucleotide sequence: TGTGCCAGCAGCTTAGCAGGGACAGGGGGTAATCAGCCCCAGCATTTT. Its protein product is CASSLAGTGGNQPQHF.

This clone came up once. The CDR3 is CASSRLGTGVYEQYF. The DNA of the CDR3 is TGTGCCAGCAGTAGGCTCGGGACAGGGGTCTACGAGCAGTACTTC. V is TRBV6-1 and J is TRBJ2-7, with 10 bases matching TRBD1. Germline V gives CDR1 MNHNS, CDR2 SASEGT. V was pared by 5 bases and J by 3 bases, with 7 bases of the junction left unmatched. The CDR3 runs to 15 residues.

V usage is TRBV28 and J usage is TRBJ1-3; D unclear. The ends were cut back, 10 bases at V and 6 bases at J, with 10 bases in the middle. The CDR3 is 11 amino acids. Germline lookup yields CDR1 MDHEN and CDR2 SYDVKM. CDR3: CATTLANTIYF. In nucleotides, the CDR3 is TGTGCCACTACCCTCGCAAACACCATATATTTT. Looking up the rest from reference TRBV28 and TRBJ1-3 gives the full variable domain: DVKVTQSSRYLVKRTGEKVFLECVQDMDHENMFWYRQDPGLGLRLIYFSYDVKMKEKGDIPEGYSVSREKKERFSLILESASTNQTSMYLCATTLANTIYFGEGSWLTVV.

On this clone: The junction and the germline gene differ at one end; a read error may be behind it. DNA for the CDR3: TGTGCCAGCAGGGAAGGACTAGCGGGCACCTACAATGAGCAGTTCTTC. It specifies CASREGLAGTYNEQFF. The rearrangement joins TRBV6-1 to TRBJ2-1, with 11 bases lining up with TRBD2. This CDR3 has 16 residues. Germline assignment: CDR1 MNHNS and CDR2 SASEGT.

As regards this clone: The germline gene is not matched at one end of the junction; a read error may be the cause. The chain combines TRBV14 with TRBJ1-3; TRBD1 might be the D (6 bases). Germline V gene data show CDR1 as SGHDN and CDR2 as FVKESK. The CDR3 runs 15 residues. CDR3 sequence reads: CASTQGGGSGNTIYF. The CDR3 nucleotides read TGTGCCAGCACCCAAGGTGGGGGCTCGGGAAACACCATATATTTT.

The rearrangement uses TRBV30 and TRBJ1-2; maybe TRBD1 (5 bases). V was clipped by 4 bases and J by 4 bases, with 16 bases between them. Germline V gene data show CDR1 as GTSNPN and CDR2 as SVGIG (reference sequence). The CDR3 runs 14 residues. This chain's CDR3 is CAWTTSRGGYGYTF. The CDR3 DNA reads as TGTGCCTGGACAACATCGCGGGGGGGCTATGGCTACACCTTC.

The chain couples TRBV10-1 to TRBJ2-3; 8 bases are a match to TRBD2. Germline loops: CDR1 WNHNN, CDR2 SYGVQD (reference sequence). CDR3 length: 14 amino acids. The J segment lost 2 bases and the V segment lost 8 bases, leaving 6 bases of the junction unmatched. The CDR3 nucleotides read TGCGCCAGCGGACGGGAGGGCCCCACAGATACGCAGTATTTT. Translation gives CASGREGPTDTQYF.

This chain uses TRBV5-1 with TRBJ2-5; 12 nucleotides align to TRBD2. From germline, CDR1 is SGHRS and CDR2 YFSETQ. With V trimmed by 4 bases and J by 3 bases, 1 base remained unmatched. The CDR3 covers 14 residues. CDR3 loop: CASSLAGGKETQYF. The CDR3 DNA reads as TGCGCCAGCAGCCTAGCGGGAGGGAAAGAGACCCAGTACTTC.

The rearrangement joins TRBV29-1 to TRBJ2-3; D remains unclear. Germline values: CDR1 SQVTM, CDR2 ANQGSEA. V gave up 1 base and J gave up 4 bases, with 12 bases separating them. The CDR3 covers 14 residues. The CDR3 sequence: CSVEGWAIADTQYF. Written as DNA, the CDR3 is TGCAGCGTTGAAGGATGGGCGATAGCAGATACGCAGTATTTT.

The chain recombines TRBV5-4 with TRBJ2-5; D not resolved. The CDR3 contains 13 residues. The germline gives CDR1 SGHNT, CDR2 YYREEE (reference sequence). Between the trimmed V and J ends, which lost 0 bases and 4 bases, there was a span of 7 bases. This CDR3 reads CASSLETAETQYF. In DNA form, the CDR3 reads TGTGCCAGCAGCTTGGAAACAGCAGAGACCCAGTACTTC. The full variable domain, its missing parts supplied by reference TRBV5-4 and TRBJ2-5, is ETGVTQSPTHLIKTRGQQVTLRCSSQSGHNTVSWYQQALGQGPQFIFQYYREEENGRGNFPPRFSGLQFPNYSSELNVNALELDDSALYLCASSLETAETQYFGPGTRLLVL.

The gene calls are TRBV7-8 and TRBJ1-1; no definite D call. This CDR3 spans 11 amino acids. Germline CDR1 SGHVS, CDR2 FQNEAQ. Trimming removed 2 bases at V and 7 bases at J, with 5 bases between. The CDR3 spells CASSLSSEAFF. CDR3 nucleotides: TGTGCCAGCAGCTTAAGTAGTGAAGCTTTCTTT.

The rearrangement joins TRBV4-3 to TRBJ2-3; a possible D gene is TRBD1 (6 bases). Per the germline V gene, CDR1 is LGHNA and CDR2 is YSLEER. The V gene lost 2 bases and the J gene lost 6 bases, with 15 bases spanning the gap. CDR3 length: 15 amino acids. CDR3: CASSQTTGSPDTQYF. CDR3 sequence (DNA): TGCGCCAGCAGCCAAACAACAGGGTCCCCGGATACGCAGTATTTT.

V gene TRBV25-1 combines with J gene TRBJ2-2, with 7 bases that match TRBD1. With V trimmed by 4 bases and J by 4 bases, 12 bases remained unmatched. CDR1 is MGHDK and CDR2 is SYGVNS in the germline V gene. The CDR3 consists of 17 residues. Here the CDR3 DNA reads TGTGCCAGCAGTGGACCCCTGGGCAGGGGGTTCACCGGGGAGCTGTTTTTT. Its protein product is CASSGPLGRGFTGELFF.

This clone was counted only a few times. The gene calls are TRBV7-8 and TRBJ2-4, with 9 bases lining up with TRBD2. Trimming at V came to 0 bases and at J to 1 base, leaving 4 bases not matched to a gene. The CDR3 consists of 17 residues. CDR1 and CDR2 from the germline V gene are SGHVS and FQNEAQ. The CDR3 is CASSLAASGEAKNIQYF. CDR3 coding DNA: TGTGCCAGCAGCTTAGCCGCTAGCGGGGAGGCCAAAAACATTCAGTACTTC.

The chain employs TRBV4-3 and TRBJ2-7; maybe TRBD2 (5 bases). This CDR3 comprises 17 residues. Germline values: CDR1 LGHNA, CDR2 YSLEER. The V and J ends lost 0 bases and 3 bases respectively, with 18 bases between them. CDR3 DNA sequence: TGCGCCAGCAGCCAAGATAGTGGTTTCGCGGGTGGCTACGAGCAGTACTTC. This translates into CASSQDSGFAGGYEQYF.

This clone appeared a few times. The rearrangement joins TRBV5-1 to TRBJ2-3, with 12 bases fitting TRBD2. The V gene's germline CDR1 is SGHRS and CDR2 YFSETQ. CDR3 length: 18 amino acids. V trimming: 4 bases; J trimming: 4 bases; junction bases outside the gene matches: 13. The CDR3 DNA is TGCGCCAGCAGCCCAAACCCACGACTAGCGGGAGTCCCAGATACGCAGTATTTT. Translation gives CASSPNPRLAGVPDTQYF.

The chain links TRBV29-1 to TRBJ1-1, with TRBD1 as a possible D gene (5 bases). The germline V and J ends were trimmed by 3 bases and 5 bases, with 10 bases remaining between them. CDR3 length: 12 residues. Germline V gene sequence: CDR1 SQVTM, CDR2 ANQGSEA. The CDR3 loop reads CSVDREVTEAFF. CDR3 nucleotide sequence: TGCAGCGTTGACAGGGAAGTAACTGAAGCTTTCTTT.

This clone appeared a single time. The genes are TRBV7-7 and TRBJ2-7, with D hard to call. V lost 1 base to trimming and J lost 6 bases, with 10 bases between them. The V gene's germline CDR1 is SSHAT and CDR2 FNYEAQ (reference sequence). The length of the CDR3 is 13 residues. The CDR3 spells CASSLGVRGEQYF. The CDR3 DNA sequence: TGTGCCAGCAGCTTAGGAGTGCGCGGCGAGCAGTACTTC.

The table lists this clone with a few counts. CDR3: CASSERGQGLGGNTIYF. CDR3 sequence (DNA): TGTGCCAGCAGTGAAAGGGGACAGGGTCTTGGTGGAAACACCATATATTTT. The V gene is TRBV6-1, the J gene TRBJ1-3; TRBD1 matches 9 bases. With V trimmed by 2 bases and J by 3 bases, 8 bases remained unmatched. The germline V gene encodes CDR1 MNHNS and CDR2 SASEGT. The CDR3 length is 17 residues.

This clone was counted once. This chain uses TRBV7-9 with TRBJ2-7; D remains unclear. With 1 base removed from V and 2 bases from J, the gap between germline ends came to 6 bases. The V gene's germline CDR1 is SEHNR and CDR2 FQNEAQ (reference sequence). The CDR3 has 13 amino acids. CDR3 DNA sequence: TGTGCCAGCAGCTTAGGACTGGCCTACGAGCAGTACTTC. It encodes CASSLGLAYEQYF.

The V and J genes are TRBV27 and TRBJ2-7, with 7 nucleotides matching TRBD2. Trimming removed 7 bases from V and 0 bases from J; junction bases left unmatched: 9. The CDR3 has 15 residues. Germline V gives CDR1 MNHEY, CDR2 SMNVEV (reference sequence). The CDR3: CASTRKAGNSYEQYF. Here the CDR3 DNA reads TGTGCCAGCACCCGGAAAGCGGGAAACTCCTACGAGCAGTACTTC.